The text below deals with one T cell receptor beta chain. What it binds is not known. The same CDR3 also results from other DNA sequences found in this sample. Terminally differentiated effector memory CD45RA+ cells were excluded by CCR7 positive selection of CD45RO-negative cells. The record originates from a study of shared clonotypes between healthy human individuals. Regarding the study as a whole: The genetic and exposure-history diversity represented was limited by few donors.

Trimming took 2 bases from V and 2 from J, leaving 10 bases between them. CDR1 MDHEN and CDR2 SYDVKM come from the germline V gene. The CDR3 is 15 residues long. This was a deep-level run. Clones were read by immunoSEQ multiplex PCR, and TCRdb kept only the in-frame ones, dropping some. The sample consists of hundreds of thousands of clones, 95% to 96% of them appearing once. This TCR was recovered from a woman aged 25 to 39 in good health. The sample comprised naive CD8+ T cells sorted from blood. The chain couples TRBV28 to TRBJ1-5; perhaps TRBD1 as D (6 bases). CDR3 bases: TGTGCCAGCAGTTTACTGAGGGGGGGCAATCAGCCCCAGCATTTT. It encodes CASSLLRGGNQPQHF.